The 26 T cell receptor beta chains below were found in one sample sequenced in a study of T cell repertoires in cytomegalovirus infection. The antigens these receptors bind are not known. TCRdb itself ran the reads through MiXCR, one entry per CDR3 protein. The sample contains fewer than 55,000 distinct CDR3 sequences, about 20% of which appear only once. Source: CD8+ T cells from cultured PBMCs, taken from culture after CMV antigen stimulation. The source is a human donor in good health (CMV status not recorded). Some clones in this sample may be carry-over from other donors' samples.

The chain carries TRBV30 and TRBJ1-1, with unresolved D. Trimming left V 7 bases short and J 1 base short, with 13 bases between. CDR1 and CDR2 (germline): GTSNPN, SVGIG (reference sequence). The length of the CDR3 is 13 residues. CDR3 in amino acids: CALLNEENTEAFF. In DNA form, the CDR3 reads TGTGCCTTACTCAATGAGGAGAACACTGAAGCTTTCTTT.

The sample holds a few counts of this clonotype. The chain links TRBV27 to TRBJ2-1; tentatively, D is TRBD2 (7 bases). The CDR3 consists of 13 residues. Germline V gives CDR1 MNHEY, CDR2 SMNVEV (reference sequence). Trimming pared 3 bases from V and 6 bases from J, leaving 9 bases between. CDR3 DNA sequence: TGTGCCAGCAGTTTGGGGGGGCCCAATGAGCAGTTCTTC. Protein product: CASSLGGPNEQFF.

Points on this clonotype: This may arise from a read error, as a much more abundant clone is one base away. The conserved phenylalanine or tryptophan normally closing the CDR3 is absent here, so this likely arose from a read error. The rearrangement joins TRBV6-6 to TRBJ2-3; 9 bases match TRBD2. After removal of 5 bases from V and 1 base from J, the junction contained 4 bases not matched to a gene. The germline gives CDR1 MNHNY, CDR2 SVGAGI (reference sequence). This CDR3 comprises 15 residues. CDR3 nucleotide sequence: TGTGCCAGCAGTATTCAGCGGGGGGGCACAGATACGCAGTATTCT. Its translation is CASSIQRGGTDTQYS.

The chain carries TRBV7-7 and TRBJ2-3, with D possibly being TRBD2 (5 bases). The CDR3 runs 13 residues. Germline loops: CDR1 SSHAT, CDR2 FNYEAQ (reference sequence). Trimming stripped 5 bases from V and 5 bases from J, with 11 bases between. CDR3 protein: CASSSRRGDTQYF. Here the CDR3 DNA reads TGTGCCAGCAGCAGCCGACGGGGAGATACGCAGTATTTT.

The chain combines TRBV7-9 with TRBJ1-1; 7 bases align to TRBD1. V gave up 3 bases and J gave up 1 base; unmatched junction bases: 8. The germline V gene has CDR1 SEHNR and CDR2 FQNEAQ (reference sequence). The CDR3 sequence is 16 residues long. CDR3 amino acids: CASSLPVQGQNTEAFF. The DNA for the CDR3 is TGTGCCAGCAGCTTGCCCGTACAGGGGCAGAACACTGAAGCTTTCTTT.

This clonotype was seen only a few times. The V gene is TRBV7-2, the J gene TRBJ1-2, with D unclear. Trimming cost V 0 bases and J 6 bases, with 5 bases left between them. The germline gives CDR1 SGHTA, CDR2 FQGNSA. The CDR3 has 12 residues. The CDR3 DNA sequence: TGTGCCAGCAGCTTAGCGCAAAATGGCTACACCTTC. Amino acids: CASSLAQNGYTF. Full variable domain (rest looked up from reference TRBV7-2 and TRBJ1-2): GAGVSQSPSNKVTEKGKDVELRCDPISGHTALYWYRQSLGQGLEFLIYFQGNSAPDKSGLPSDRFSAERTGGSVSTLTIQRTQQEDSAVYLCASSLAQNGYTFGSGTRLTVV.

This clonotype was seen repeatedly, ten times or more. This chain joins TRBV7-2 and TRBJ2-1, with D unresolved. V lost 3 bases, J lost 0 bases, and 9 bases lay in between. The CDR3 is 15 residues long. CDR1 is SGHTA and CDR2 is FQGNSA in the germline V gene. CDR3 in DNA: TGTGCCAGCAGCTTCCTTGTAAGCTCCTACAATGAGCAGTTCTTC. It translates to CASSFLVSSYNEQFF.

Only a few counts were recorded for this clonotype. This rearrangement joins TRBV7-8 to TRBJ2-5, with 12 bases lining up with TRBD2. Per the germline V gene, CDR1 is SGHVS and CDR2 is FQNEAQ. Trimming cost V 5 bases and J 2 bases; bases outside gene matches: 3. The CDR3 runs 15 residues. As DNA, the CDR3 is TGTGCCAGCAGCGTAACTAGCGGGGGGCAAGAGACCCAGTACTTC. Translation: CASSVTSGGQETQYF.

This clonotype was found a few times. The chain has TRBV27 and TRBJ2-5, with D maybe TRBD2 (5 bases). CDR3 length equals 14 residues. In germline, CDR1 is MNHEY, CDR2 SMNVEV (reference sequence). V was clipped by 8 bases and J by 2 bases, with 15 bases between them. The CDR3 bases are TGTGCCAGCTCTATTGCGGGCCTTCAAGAGACCCAGTACTTC. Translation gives CASSIAGLQETQYF.

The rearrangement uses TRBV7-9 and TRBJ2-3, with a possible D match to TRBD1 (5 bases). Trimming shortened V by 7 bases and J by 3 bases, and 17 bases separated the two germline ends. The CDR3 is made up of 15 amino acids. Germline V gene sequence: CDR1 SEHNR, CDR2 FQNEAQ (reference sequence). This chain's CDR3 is CASKIPRGQTDTQYF. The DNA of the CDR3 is TGTGCCAGCAAAATCCCAAGGGGCCAGACAGATACGCAGTATTTT.

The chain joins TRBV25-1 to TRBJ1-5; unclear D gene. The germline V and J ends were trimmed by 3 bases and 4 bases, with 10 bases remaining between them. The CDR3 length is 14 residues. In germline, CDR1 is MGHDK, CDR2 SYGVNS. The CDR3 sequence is CASSETWENQPQHF. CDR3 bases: TGTGCCAGCAGTGAGACTTGGGAAAATCAGCCCCAGCATTTT.

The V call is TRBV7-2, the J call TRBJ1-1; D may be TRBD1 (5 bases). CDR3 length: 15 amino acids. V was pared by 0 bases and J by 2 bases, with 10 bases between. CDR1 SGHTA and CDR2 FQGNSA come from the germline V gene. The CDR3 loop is CASSLAGVFNTEAFF. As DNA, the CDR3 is TGTGCCAGCAGCTTAGCAGGGGTATTTAACACTGAAGCTTTCTTT.

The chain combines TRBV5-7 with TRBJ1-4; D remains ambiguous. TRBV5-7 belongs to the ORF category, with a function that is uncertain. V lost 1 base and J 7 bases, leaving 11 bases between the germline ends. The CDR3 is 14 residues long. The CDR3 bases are TGTGCCAGCAGCTTGATCCCGGGTGGTGAAAAACTGTTTTTT. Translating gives CASSLIPGGEKLFF.

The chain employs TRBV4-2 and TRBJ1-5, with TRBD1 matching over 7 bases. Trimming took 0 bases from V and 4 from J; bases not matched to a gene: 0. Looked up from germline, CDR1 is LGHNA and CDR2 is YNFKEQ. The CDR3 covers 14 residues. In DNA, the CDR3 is TGTGCCAGCAGCCAAGAACAGGGGAATCAGCCCCAGCATTTT. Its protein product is CASSQEQGNQPQHF.

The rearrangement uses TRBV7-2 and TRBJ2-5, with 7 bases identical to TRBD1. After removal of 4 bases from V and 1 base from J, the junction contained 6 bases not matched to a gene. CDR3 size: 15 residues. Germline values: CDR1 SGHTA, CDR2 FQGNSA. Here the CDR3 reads CASSSQRQGQETQYF. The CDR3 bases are TGTGCCAGCAGCTCACAACGACAGGGCCAAGAGACCCAGTACTTC.

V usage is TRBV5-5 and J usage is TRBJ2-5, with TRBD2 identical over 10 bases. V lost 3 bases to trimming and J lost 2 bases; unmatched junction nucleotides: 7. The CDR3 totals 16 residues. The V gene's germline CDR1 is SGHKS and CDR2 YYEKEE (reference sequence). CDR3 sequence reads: CASSYWTSGDQETQYF. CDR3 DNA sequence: TGTGCCAGCAGCTATTGGACTAGCGGAGATCAAGAGACCCAGTACTTC.

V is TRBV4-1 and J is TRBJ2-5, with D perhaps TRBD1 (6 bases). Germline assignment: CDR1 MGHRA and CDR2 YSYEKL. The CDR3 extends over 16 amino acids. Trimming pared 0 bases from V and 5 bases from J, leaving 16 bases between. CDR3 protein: CASSQEIMGAGETQYF. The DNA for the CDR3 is TGCGCCAGCAGCCAAGAGATTATGGGGGCAGGGGAGACCCAGTACTTC.

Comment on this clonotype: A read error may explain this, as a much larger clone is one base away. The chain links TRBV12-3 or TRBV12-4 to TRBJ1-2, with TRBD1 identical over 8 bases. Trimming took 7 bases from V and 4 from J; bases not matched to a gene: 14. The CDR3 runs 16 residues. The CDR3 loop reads CASKNRDRSLIYGYTF. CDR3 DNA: TGTGCCAGCAAAAACCGGGACAGGAGCCTTATCTATGGCTACACCTTC.

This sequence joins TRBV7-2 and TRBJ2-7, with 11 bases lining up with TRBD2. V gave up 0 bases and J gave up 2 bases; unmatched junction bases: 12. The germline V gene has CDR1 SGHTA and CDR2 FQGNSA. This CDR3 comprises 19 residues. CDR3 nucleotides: TGTGCCAGCAGCTTAGCACTGAATTTTAGGACTAGCGGGCCCTACGAGCAGTACTTC. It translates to CASSLALNFRTSGPYEQYF.

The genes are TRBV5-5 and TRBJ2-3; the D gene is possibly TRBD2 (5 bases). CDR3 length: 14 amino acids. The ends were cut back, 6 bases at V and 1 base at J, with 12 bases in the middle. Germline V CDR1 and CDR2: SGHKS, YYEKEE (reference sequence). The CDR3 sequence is CASIHPGGTDTQYF. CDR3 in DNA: TGTGCCAGCATTCATCCCGGGGGCACAGATACGCAGTATTTT.

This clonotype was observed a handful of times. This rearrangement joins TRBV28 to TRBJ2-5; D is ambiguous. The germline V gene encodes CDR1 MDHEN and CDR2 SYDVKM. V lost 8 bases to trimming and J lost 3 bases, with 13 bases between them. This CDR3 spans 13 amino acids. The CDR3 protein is CASVSNSKETQYF. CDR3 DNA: TGTGCCAGCGTCTCTAACAGCAAAGAGACCCAGTACTTC.

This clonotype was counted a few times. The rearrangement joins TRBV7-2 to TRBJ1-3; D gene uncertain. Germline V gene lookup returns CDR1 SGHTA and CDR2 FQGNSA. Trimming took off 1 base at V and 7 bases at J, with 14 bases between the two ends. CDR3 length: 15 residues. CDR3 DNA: TGTGCCAGCAGCTTAGGAACAAATATTGGCAACACCATATATTTT. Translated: CASSLGTNIGNTIYF.

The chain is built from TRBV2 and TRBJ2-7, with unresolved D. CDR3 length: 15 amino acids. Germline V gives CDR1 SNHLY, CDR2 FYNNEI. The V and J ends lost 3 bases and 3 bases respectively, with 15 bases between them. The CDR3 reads CASSDGEQSIYEQYF. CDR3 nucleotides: TGTGCCAGCAGTGACGGCGAACAGAGCATCTACGAGCAGTACTTC.

CDR3 in DNA: TGTGCCAGCAGTTCTTCAGGGAACTATGGCTACACCTTC. This sequence encodes CASSSSGNYGYTF. This chain joins TRBV28 and TRBJ1-2, with a weak D call TRBD1 (5 bases). CDR3 length equals 13 residues. V was clipped by 4 bases and J by 2 bases, with 8 bases between them. Germline CDR1 MDHEN, CDR2 SYDVKM.

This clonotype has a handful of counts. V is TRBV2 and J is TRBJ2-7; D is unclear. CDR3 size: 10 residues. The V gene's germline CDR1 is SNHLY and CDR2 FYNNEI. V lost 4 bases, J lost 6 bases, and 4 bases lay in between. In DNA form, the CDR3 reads TGTGCCAGCAGTGGGGCCGAGCAGTACTTC. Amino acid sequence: CASSGAEQYF.

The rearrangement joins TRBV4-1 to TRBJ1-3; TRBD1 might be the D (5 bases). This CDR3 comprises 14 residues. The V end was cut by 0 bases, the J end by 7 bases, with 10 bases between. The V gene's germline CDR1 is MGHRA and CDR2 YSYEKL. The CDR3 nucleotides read TGCGCCAGCAGCCAAGACCGCAGGGCCAACACCATATATTTT. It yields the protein CASSQDRRANTIYF.